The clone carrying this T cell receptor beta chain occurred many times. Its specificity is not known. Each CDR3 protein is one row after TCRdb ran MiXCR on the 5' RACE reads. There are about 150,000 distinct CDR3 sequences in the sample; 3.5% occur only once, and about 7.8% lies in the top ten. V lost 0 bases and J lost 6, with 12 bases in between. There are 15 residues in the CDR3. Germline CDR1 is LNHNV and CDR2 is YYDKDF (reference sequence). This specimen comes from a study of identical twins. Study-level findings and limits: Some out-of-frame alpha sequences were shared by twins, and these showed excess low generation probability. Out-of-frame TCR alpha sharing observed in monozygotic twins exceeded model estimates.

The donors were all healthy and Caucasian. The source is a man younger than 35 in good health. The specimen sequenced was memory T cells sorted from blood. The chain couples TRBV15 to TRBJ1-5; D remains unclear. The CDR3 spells CATSRDPRVGQPQHF. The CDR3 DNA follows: TGTGCCACCAGCAGAGATCCTCGGGTGGGTCAGCCCCAGCATTTT.